Listed here are 19 T cell receptor beta chains from one sample, sequenced in a study of cytomegalovirus exposure and HLA in healthy donors. Amplification used 60 Vbeta primers and 13 Jbeta primers. Assay used: immunoSEQ multiplex PCR; TCRdb lists only in-frame clones, some missing. The sample contains over 60,000 clones, about 69% of which appear only once. Sequencing was done on a sample of PBMCs. The receptors derive from a woman in her twenties or thirties in good health and CMV-seronegative.

The J gene is TRBJ1-2, the V gene TRBV18; D is uncertain. Trimming stripped 1 base from V and 2 bases from J, with 8 bases between. CDR3 length equals 14 residues. Per germline, CDR1 KGHSH and CDR2 LQKENI. The CDR3 here is CASSPLRENYGYTF. CDR3 DNA sequence: TGTGCCAGCTCACCACTGCGGGAGAACTATGGCTACACCTTC.

The chain uses TRBV5-6 and TRBJ2-7, with D tentatively TRBD1 (6 bases). Trimming pared 1 base from V and 5 bases from J, leaving 10 bases between. The CDR3 contains 13 residues. The germline V gene encodes CDR1 SGHDT and CDR2 YYEEEE. CDR3 residues: CASSLYRVDEQYF. CDR3 sequence (DNA): TGTGCCAGCAGCTTGTACAGGGTCGACGAGCAGTACTTC.

The chain uses TRBV7-3 and TRBJ1-2, with D unclear. Per germline, CDR1 SGHTA and CDR2 FQGTGA. Trimming took 1 base from V and 8 from J, leaving 14 bases between them. CDR3 length: 14 amino acids. CDR3 sequence (DNA): TGTGCCAGCAGCTTAAGGGGAGGCCATGAAGGCTACACCTTC. Its translation is CASSLRGGHEGYTF.

The V and J genes are TRBV25-1 and TRBJ2-1; 9 bases align to TRBD2. CDR1 and CDR2 from the germline V gene are MGHDK and SYGVNS. V trimming: 3 bases; J trimming: 8 bases; junction bases outside the gene matches: 5. This CDR3 spans 14 amino acids. The CDR3 loop is CASSDASGIDEQFF. The CDR3 coding sequence is TGTGCCAGCAGTGATGCTAGCGGGATCGATGAGCAGTTCTTC.

This chain uses TRBV19 with TRBJ2-2; 8 positions agree with TRBD1. The germline V gene has CDR1 LNHDA and CDR2 SQIVND (reference sequence). This CDR3 is 16 amino acids long. The V and J ends lost 10 bases and 2 bases, in that order; junction bases with no gene match: 12. CDR3 residues: CATLTGQGPNTGELFF. CDR3 sequence (DNA): TGTGCCACGCTGACCGGACAGGGCCCTAACACCGGGGAGCTGTTTTTT.

The chain has TRBV5-5 and TRBJ2-7; D is uncertain. The V gene lost 0 bases and the J gene lost 6 bases, with 19 bases spanning the gap. The CDR3 length is 16 residues. Germline V gene sequence: CDR1 SGHKS, CDR2 YYEKEE (reference sequence). Here the CDR3 reads CASSLGIGQTQIEQYF. The CDR3 DNA reads as TGTGCCAGCAGCTTGGGCATCGGTCAGACTCAGATCGAGCAGTACTTC. Full variable domain (outside the CDR3, taken from reference TRBV5-5 and TRBJ2-7): DAGVTQSPTHLIKTRGQQVTLRCSPISGHKSVSWYQQVLGQGPQFIFQYYEKEERGRGNFPDRFSARQFPNYSSELNVNALLLGDSALYLCASSLGIGQTQIEQYFGPGTRLTVT.

This rearrangement joins TRBV15 to TRBJ2-3; D may be TRBD1 (6 bases). V lost 0 bases, J lost 2 bases, and 15 bases lay in between. CDR3 size: 17 residues. CDR1 is LNHNV, CDR2 YYDKDF, per germline (reference sequence). The CDR3 nucleotides read TGTGCCACCAGCAGAGATAAATCCAGGGGTATCACAGATACGCAGTATTTT. Translated, it gives CATSRDKSRGITDTQYF.

This chain joins TRBV23-1 and TRBJ2-7; 11 positions agree with TRBD1. TRBV23-1 is an open reading frame, and its role is uncertain. The CDR3 consists of 15 residues. The trim removed 4 bases at V and 4 bases at J, leaving 6 bases unmatched. Here the CDR3 reads CASSRSGTGGYEQYF. In DNA form, the CDR3 reads TGCGCCAGCAGTCGATCCGGGACAGGGGGGTACGAGCAGTACTTC.

The chain recombines TRBV28 with TRBJ1-2, with unresolved D. Per germline, CDR1 MDHEN and CDR2 SYDVKM. This CDR3 is built from 13 residues. Deletions cut 1 base from V and 6 bases from J, with 9 bases between. The CDR3 DNA is TGTGCCAGCAGTTTATCCTTCGGAGATGGCTACACCTTC. Protein product: CASSLSFGDGYTF.

This chain links TRBV30 with TRBJ1-4; D call uncertain. The CDR3 runs 14 residues. Germline V gene data show CDR1 as GTSNPN and CDR2 as SVGIG (reference sequence). V lost 2 bases to trimming and J lost 7 bases, with 14 bases between them. The CDR3 sequence is CAWSLVGGPEKLFF. The CDR3, as DNA: TGTGCCTGGAGTCTTGTAGGAGGGCCTGAAAAACTGTTTTTT.

This chain joins TRBV19 and TRBJ1-5, with D possibly being TRBD1 (6 bases). The CDR3 runs to 13 residues. CDR1 is LNHDA, CDR2 SQIVND, per germline (reference sequence). V dropped 7 bases and J dropped 5 bases, with 12 bases sitting between them. CDR3 nucleotides: TGTGCCAGTACCTCGGACAGCTATCAGCCCCAGCATTTT. The encoded protein is CASTSDSYQPQHF. Full variable domain (rest looked up from reference TRBV19 and TRBJ1-5): DGGITQSPKYLFRKEGQNVTLSCEQNLNHDAMYWYRQDPGQGLRLIYYSQIVNDFQKGDIAEGYSVSREKKESFPLTVTSAQKNPTAFYLCASTSDSYQPQHFGDGTRLSIL.

This chain connects TRBV19 to TRBJ2-3, with 10 bases identical to TRBD2. V trimming: 9 bases; J trimming: 0 bases; junction bases outside the gene matches: 3. Germline V gene lookup returns CDR1 LNHDA and CDR2 SQIVND (reference sequence). There are 14 residues in the CDR3. CDR3 sequence reads: CASGLAESTDTQYF. The CDR3 DNA reads as TGTGCCAGCGGACTAGCGGAGAGCACAGATACGCAGTATTTT.

V and J are TRBV9 and TRBJ2-3; D is perhaps TRBD1 (8 bases). Deletions cut 4 bases from V and 4 bases from J, with 19 bases between. There are 16 residues in the CDR3. Looked up from germline, CDR1 is SGDLS and CDR2 is YYNGEE. The CDR3 bases are TGTGCCAGCAGCTATGAACAGGGGGGGGGCGCAGATACGCAGTATTTT. Its translation is CASSYEQGGGADTQYF. Filled out from reference TRBV9 and TRBJ2-3, the complete variable domain reads DSGVTQTPKHLITATGQRVTLRCSPRSGDLSVYWYQQSLDQGLQFLIQYYNGEERAKGNILERFSAQQFPDLHSELNLSSLELGDSALYFCASSYEQGGGADTQYFGPGTRLTVL.

The V and J genes are TRBV28 and TRBJ2-1, with 8 bases fitting TRBD2. This CDR3 contains 17 residues. The V gene's germline CDR1 is MDHEN and CDR2 SYDVKM. Germline trimming cut 5 bases from V and 0 bases from J; bases unmatched to any gene: 9. The CDR3 spells CASSLHGLAHSYNEQFF. Written as DNA, the CDR3 is TGTGCCAGCAGTCTACACGGACTAGCACACTCCTACAATGAGCAGTTCTTC.

The genes are TRBV28 and TRBJ1-3, with TRBD1 as a possible D gene (5 bases). V was clipped by 8 bases and J by 8 bases, with 16 bases between them. There are 13 residues in the CDR3. Germline CDR1 is MDHEN and CDR2 is SYDVKM. The CDR3 spells CASGRGVGYTIYF. In DNA, the CDR3 is TGTGCCAGCGGGCGGGGGGTAGGGTACACCATATATTTT.

The rearrangement links TRBV4-3 to TRBJ2-1, with D possibly matching TRBD1 (6 bases). Deletions cut 4 bases from V and 9 bases from J, with 13 bases between. Germline lookup yields CDR1 LGHNA and CDR2 YSLEER. This CDR3 is 13 amino acids long. Here the CDR3 reads CASSRDTRREQFF. The DNA for the CDR3 is TGCGCCAGCAGCCGGGACACGCGCCGTGAGCAGTTCTTC.

This chain connects TRBV28 to TRBJ2-1; D is possibly TRBD2 (6 bases). CDR1 is MDHEN, CDR2 SYDVKM, per germline. Trimming removed 6 bases from V and 7 bases from J, with 16 bases in between. This CDR3 is 14 amino acids long. CDR3 sequence reads: CASSNSLAENEQFF. CDR3 nucleotides: TGTGCCAGCAGCAACTCGTTAGCGGAAAATGAGCAGTTCTTC.

The chain links TRBV6-1 to TRBJ2-1, with D perhaps TRBD2 (6 bases). Germline V lookup: CDR1 MNHNS, CDR2 SASEGT. V was clipped by 1 base and J by 4 bases, with 8 bases between them. The CDR3 has 14 amino acids. The CDR3 reads CASSEEGLYNEQFF. DNA of the CDR3: TGTGCCAGCAGTGAAGAGGGACTTTACAATGAGCAGTTCTTC.

The J gene is TRBJ2-5, the V gene TRBV6-5; 9 nucleotides align to TRBD2. The DNA end is a closer match to TRBJ2-7, so the J assignment may be wrong. This CDR3 has 16 residues. Germline values: CDR1 MNHEY, CDR2 SVGAGI. The CDR3 is CASSYSRGRAGYEQYF. The DNA of the CDR3 is TGTGCCAGCAGTTACTCTCGCGGGAGGGCGGGCTACGAGCAGTACTTC.